The clone carrying this T cell receptor beta chain was detected a few times. Its antigen is not known. This entry comes from a study of monozygotic twins with cystic fibrosis. Study-wide points: Nucleotide-identical clonotype sharing was significantly higher within monozygotic CF twin pairs than between unrelated CF individuals.

Data came from immunoSEQ multiplex PCR; TCRdb stores just in-frame clones and leaves some out. The table has 29,000 or so clones, around four fifths seen once. This TCR derives from a girl aged 2-10 years with cystic fibrosis. Material for sequencing was blood.

The CDR3 coding sequence is TGTGCCATCAGTGAGGGTAGTTTTTATGGCTACACCTTC. Translated, it gives CAISEGSFYGYTF. The chain recombines TRBV10-3 with TRBJ1-2; D uncertain. CDR3 length: 13 residues. Trimming removed 2 bases at V and 5 bases at J, with 9 bases between. CDR1 ENHRY and CDR2 SYGVKD come from the germline V gene.